This T cell receptor beta chain was sequenced in a study of regulatory T cells. Whole-study results and caveats: In CD3G-deficient patients, conventional CD4+ T cells were enriched for hydrophobic CDR3 residues at positions 6 and 7.

Amplification used 52 TRBV primers and 13 TRBJ primers. The repertoire was sequenced with immunoSEQ multiplex PCR; TCRdb's copy has only in-frame clones and lacks some. The sample records some 15,000 clones, roughly 88% being singletons. As regards this clone: Its specificity is unknown.

Germline CDR1 is SEHNR and CDR2 is FQNEAQ (reference sequence). The CDR3 runs 13 residues. Trimming took off 0 bases at V and 3 bases at J, with 6 bases between the two ends. Patients, 2 to 39 years old, had expanded memory T-cell proportions. The sequence was collected from a person aged 30 to 40 with CD3G deficiency. Sequenced input: conventional CD4+ T cells sorted from blood. V is TRBV7-9 and J is TRBJ2-7; no firm D call. CDR3 amino acids: CASSLAVGYEQYF. The DNA of the CDR3 is TGTGCCAGCAGCTTAGCGGTCGGCTACGAGCAGTACTTC. Combining the CDR3 with reference TRBV7-9 and TRBJ2-7 gives the whole variable domain DTGVSQNPRHKITKRGQNVTFRCDPISEHNRLYWYRQTLGQGPEFLTYFQNEAQLEKSRLLSDRFSAERPKGSFSTLEIQRTEQGDSAMYLCASSLAVGYEQYFGPGTRLTVT.